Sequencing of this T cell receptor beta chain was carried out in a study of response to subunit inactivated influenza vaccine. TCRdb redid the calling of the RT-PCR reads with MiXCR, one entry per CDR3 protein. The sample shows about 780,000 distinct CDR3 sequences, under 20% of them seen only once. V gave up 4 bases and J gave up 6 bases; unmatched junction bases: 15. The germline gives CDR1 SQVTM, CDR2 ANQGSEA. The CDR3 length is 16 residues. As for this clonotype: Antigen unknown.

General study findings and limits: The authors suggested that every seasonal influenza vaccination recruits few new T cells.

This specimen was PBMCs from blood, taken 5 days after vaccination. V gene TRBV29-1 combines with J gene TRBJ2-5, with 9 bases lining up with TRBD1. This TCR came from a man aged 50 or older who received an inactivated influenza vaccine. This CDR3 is CSVGGTGRGIKQTQYF. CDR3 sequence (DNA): TGCAGCGTTGGTGGGACAGGGCGGGGTATTAAACAGACCCAGTACTTC.